This is a list of T cell receptor beta chains from one sample in a study of blood T cell repertoires in COVID-19. Sequencing used immunoSEQ multiplex PCR; TCRdb keeps in-frame clones, though not all of them. In the table there are a few hundred thousand clones, approximately 90% of which are singletons. The sequenced sample was PBMCs or T cells enriched from blood (not recorded which). The receptors originated from a woman aged 50 to 65 who had recovered from COVID-19. Both conserved end residues are part of each CDR3. D genes are given only for firm matches. Some rows mark clone size as missing; the rest say once, few, many or name a class of expanded clone.

clone_size,j_call,v_call,d_call,cdr3_nt,cdr3_aa
NA,TRBJ2-7,TRBV11-3,TRBD1,TGTGCCAGCAGCCGACGCGGGACAGGGTCGAATTACGAGCAGTACTTC,CASSRRGTGSNYEQYF
NA,TRBJ2-5,TRBV2,TRBD2,TGTGCCAGCAGTGCCTTGACTAGCGGGGCTCAAGAGACCCAGTACTTC,CASSALTSGAQETQYF
NA,TRBJ1-3,TRBV30,NA,TGTGCCTGGAGTGTACAGGGAAACACCATATATTTT,CAWSVQGNTIYF
NA,TRBJ1-3,TRBV27,TRBD1,TGTGCCAGCAGTCCAGGACAGGGGGCCATAGAAAACACCATATATTTT,CASSPGQGAIENTIYF
NA,TRBJ2-7,TRBV12-3/TRBV12-4,NA,TGTGCCAGCAGTTTAAGAGGGGAGCAGTACTTC,CASSLRGEQYF
NA,TRBJ2-6,TRBV29-1,NA,TGCAGCGTTGCAGAGCGCTCTGGGGCCAACGTCCTGACTTTC,CSVAERSGANVLTF
few,TRBJ2-4,TRBV20-1,NA,TGCAGTGCTAGTCAGGGGACTATGGGAAACATTCAGTACTTC,CSASQGTMGNIQYF
NA,TRBJ1-4,TRBV11-2,NA,TGTGCCAGCAGTCCCGGGCCAGCGGGGGAAAAACTGTTTTTT,CASSPGPAGEKLFF
once,TRBJ1-4,TRBV16,TRBD1,TGTGCCAGCAGTCAGGGACAGACCTTTCTGGAAAAACTGTTTTTT,CASSQGQTFLEKLFF
NA,TRBJ1-1,TRBV27,NA,TGTGCCAGCAGTTATACAGGGATCACTGAAGCTTTCTTT,CASSYTGITEAFF
NA,TRBJ1-4,TRBV30,TRBD1,TGTGCCTGGAACAGGGGGAGTGCTAATGAAAAACTGTTTTTT,CAWNRGSANEKLFF
once,TRBJ1-2,TRBV7-2,NA,TGTGCCAGCAGCTTAGTTCGGACCGGGACACCCTATGGCTACACCTTC,CASSLVRTGTPYGYTF
once,TRBJ2-7,TRBV6-5,TRBD1,TGTGCCAGCAGCATTACGGGACAGGGACCCTACGAGCAGTACTTC,CASSITGQGPYEQYF
NA,TRBJ2-2,TRBV25-1,TRBD1,TGTGCCAGCAGTGAGAAGGGGGCCGGCACCGGGGAGCTGTTTTTT,CASSEKGAGTGELFF
NA,TRBJ2-2,TRBV2,NA,TGTGCCAGTGTAGTCGACGGGGAGCTGTTTTTT,CASVVDGELFF
NA,TRBJ1-1,TRBV9,NA,TGTGCCAGCAGCCTATTGAACACTGAAGCTTTCTTT,CASSLLNTEAFF
once,TRBJ1-6,TRBV4-3,NA,TGCGCCAGCAGCCAACACTGGACAGCTAATTCACCCCTCCACTTT,CASSQHWTANSPLHF
NA,TRBJ1-1,TRBV27,NA,TGTGCCAGCAGTCCGCGGATGACAGGGAACACTGAAGCTTTCTTT,CASSPRMTGNTEAFF
NA,TRBJ1-1,TRBV2,NA,TGTGCCAGCAGTGTCGGCAGGGGGAACACTGAAGCTTTCTTT,CASSVGRGNTEAFF
NA,TRBJ2-2,TRBV6-5,TRBD1,TGTGCCAGCATTAGGGACAGGCCCCGTACCGGGGAGCTGTTTTTT,CASIRDRPRTGELFF
NA,TRBJ2-7,TRBV27,TRBD1,TGTGCCAGCAGTTTATACGCAAACAGGGGCGGAGGCGAGCAGTACTTC,CASSLYANRGGGEQYF
NA,TRBJ1-2,TRBV19,NA,TGTGCCAGTAGTATCCGCTCATCGACAGGCCCCTATGGCTACACCTTC,CASSIRSSTGPYGYTF
NA,TRBJ1-5,TRBV7-9,NA,TGTGCCAGCAGCTTAGGTGTGACAGACGACGATCAGCCCCAGCATTTT,CASSLGVTDDDQPQHF
NA,TRBJ1-2,TRBV28,NA,TGTGCCAGCAGTTTAACCCCAGGGAGGGGGGGCTATGGCTACACCTTC,CASSLTPGRGGYGYTF
NA,TRBJ2-5,TRBV30,TRBD2,TGTGCCTGGAGTGCCCTAGGGGCGGGGGGGCTAGAGACCCAGTACTTC,CAWSALGAGGLETQYF
NA,TRBJ2-1,TRBV3-1/TRBV3-2,TRBD1,TGTGCCAGCAGCCGACAGGGGACCAATGAGCAGTTCTTC,CASSRQGTNEQFF
NA,TRBJ1-1,TRBV2,NA,TGTGCCAGCAGGAGGTCGGGGGGTCTGAACACTGAAGCTTTCTTT,CASRRSGGLNTEAFF
NA,TRBJ1-4,TRBV18,TRBD1,TGTGCCAGCTCACCACGAGAACTCGGGACAGGGGGCGGCAGAGCAACTAATGAAAAACTGTTTTTT,CASSPRELGTGGGRATNEKLFF
NA,TRBJ2-7,TRBV18,NA,TGTGCCAGCTCTTACGGGACAAACTACGAGCAGTACTTC,CASSYGTNYEQYF
NA,TRBJ2-7,TRBV12-3/TRBV12-4,NA,TGTGCCAGCAGCGCAGGGTACTCCTACGAGCAGTACTTC,CASSAGYSYEQYF
NA,TRBJ2-7,TRBV5-5,NA,TGTGCCAGCAGCTTTCGGACTGACGCCTACGAGCAGTACTTC,CASSFRTDAYEQYF
NA,TRBJ2-3,TRBV19,NA,TGTGCCAGTAGTGGGCAACGGGACACCATCACAGATACGCAGTATTTT,CASSGQRDTITDTQYF
NA,TRBJ2-7,TRBV6-5,TRBD1,TGTGCCAGCAGTTTACACAGGGGCACCTACGAGCAGTACTTC,CASSLHRGTYEQYF
once,TRBJ2-1,TRBV9,TRBD2,TGTGCCAGCAGCGTACCTAGCGGGAACTACAATGAGCAGTTCTTC,CASSVPSGNYNEQFF
NA,TRBJ2-2,TRBV7-6,TRBD1,TGTGCCAGCAGCCTACAAGACAGGGCGGAACACCCCGGGGAGCTGTTTTTT,CASSLQDRAEHPGELFF
NA,TRBJ1-1,TRBV2,NA,TGTGCCAGCACCCCCACAGGCCTGGAAGCTTTCTTT,CASTPTGLEAFF
NA,TRBJ2-7,TRBV12-3/TRBV12-4,NA,TGTGCCAGCAGTTTTGCGAGGTCGGGCGAGCAGTACTTC,CASSFARSGEQYF
few,TRBJ2-2,TRBV6-4,NA,TGTGCCAGCAGTGACGTTGCAGGGGGGACCGGGGAGCTGTTTTTT,CASSDVAGGTGELFF
NA,TRBJ2-7,TRBV7-2,NA,TGTGCCAGCAGCTCGACAGGACGCGAGCAGTACTTC,CASSSTGREQYF
few,TRBJ1-6,TRBV4-2,NA,TGTGCCAGCAGCCAAGATCCTACCGTACCGGGACAAAAAAGGGGTTCACCCCTCCACTTT,CASSQDPTVPGQKRGSPLHF
NA,TRBJ1-1,TRBV5-1,NA,TGCGCCAGCAGCTTGGGACCCACAGTCAAAACTGAAGCTTTCTTT,CASSLGPTVKTEAFF
NA,TRBJ1-2,TRBV6-5,NA,TGTGCCAGTGCCCCCGGAGTTACGGGCTACACCTTC,CASAPGVTGYTF
NA,TRBJ1-3,TRBV6-5,TRBD1,TGTGCCAGCAGACCCCGGGGACAGGGGATCGGCACCATATATTTT,CASRPRGQGIGTIYF
once,TRBJ1-1,TRBV30,TRBD1,TGTGCCCTCGACAGGGAGAACACTGAAGCTTTCTTT,CALDRENTEAFF
once,TRBJ1-1,TRBV10-3,NA,TGTGCCATCAGTGAAATACAGAACACTGAAGCTTTCTTT,CAISEIQNTEAFF
NA,TRBJ1-5,TRBV27,NA,TGTGCCAGCAGTTTATCCGGAGAGGGACAGCCCCAGCATTTT,CASSLSGEGQPQHF
NA,TRBJ1-3,TRBV10-3,TRBD1,TGTGCCATCAGTGGACAGGGGGCTGGAAACACCATATATTTT,CAISGQGAGNTIYF
NA,TRBJ2-1,TRBV5-6,TRBD2,TGTGCCAGCCCGGGGGGGTTGTCAAGCTCCTACAATGAGCAGTTCTTC,CASPGGLSSSYNEQFF
NA,TRBJ1-2,TRBV20-1,NA,TGCAGTGCTAGTAACCCCTCCGGGGTAGGGGGCTATGGCTACACCTTC,CSASNPSGVGGYGYTF
NA,TRBJ2-1,TRBV3-1/TRBV3-2,TRBD1,TGTGCCAGCAGCCAAGGCCCGACCACAGGGGGAGCGGGCAATGAGCAGTTCTTC,CASSQGPTTGGAGNEQFF
NA,TRBJ1-1,TRBV7-2,NA,TGTGCCAGCAGCTTAGCAGGGGGGAACACTGAAGCTTTCTTT,CASSLAGGNTEAFF
NA,TRBJ1-1,TRBV19,NA,TGTGCCAGTAGTCCTCGGGAGGCCACTGAAGCTTTCTTT,CASSPREATEAFF
NA,TRBJ2-3,TRBV15,TRBD2,TGTGCCACCAGCTCAGCGGGGGGGCCTACAGATACGCAGTATTTT,CATSSAGGPTDTQYF